Below are 17 T cell receptor beta chains sequenced from a single sample in a study of molecular identifiers for immune sequencing clone quantification. Each CDR3 protein is one row after TCRdb ran MiXCR on the PCR reads. The table shows some 320,000 distinct CDR3 sequences, with roughly a quarter occurring only once. The sequenced material came from naive CD8+ T cells from blood, with Jurkat cell RNA spiked in. Subset in this sample: FACS-sorted CD8+CD4-CCR7+CD45RA+ naive T cells. Source of these receptors: a human donor in good health. Some libraries in this study had Jurkat cell RNA spiked in.

This clonotype was observed many times. J is TRBJ1-2 and V is TRBV5-1; D is perhaps TRBD1 (6 bases). The CDR3 runs 14 residues. V was trimmed by 0 bases and J by 4 bases, leaving 10 bases between them. Germline CDR1 reads SGHRS; CDR2 reads YFSETQ. CDR3 region: CASSLGPGAYGYTF. CDR3 sequence (DNA): TGCGCCAGCAGCTTGGGCCCAGGGGCCTATGGCTACACCTTC.

On this clonotype: This may stem from a read error, because a much larger clone lies one nucleotide away. This chain uses TRBV3-1 with TRBJ1-6; D is uncertain. From germline, CDR1 is LGHDT and CDR2 YNNKEL (reference sequence). The germline V and J ends were trimmed by 2 bases and 7 bases, with 12 bases remaining between them. This CDR3 contains 15 residues. DNA of the CDR3: TGTGCCAGCAGCCAAACGCATGGTTGGAATTCACCCCTCCACTTT. Translation: CASSQTHGWNSPLHF.

This clonotype has just a few counts. V gene TRBV3-1 combines with J gene TRBJ1-2, with a possible D match to TRBD1 (5 bases). Per the germline V gene, CDR1 is LGHDT and CDR2 is YNNKEL (reference sequence). The length of the CDR3 is 15 residues. Trimming took 0 bases from V and 1 from J, leaving 9 bases between them. CDR3 DNA sequence: TGTGCCAGCAGCCAAGAGGGGGAATATAACTATGGCTACACCTTC. Amino acid sequence: CASSQEGEYNYGYTF.

This clonotype was observed at least ten times. The chain employs TRBV29-1 and TRBJ2-7; D is possibly TRBD2 (5 bases). The CDR3 is 14 residues long. Germline assignment: CDR1 SQVTM and CDR2 ANQGSEA. The ends were cut back, 4 bases at V and 2 bases at J, with 15 bases in the middle. CDR3 loop: CSVVGVARPYEQYF. The CDR3 DNA reads TGCAGCGTTGTTGGGGTAGCGAGACCCTACGAGCAGTACTTC.

The V call is TRBV6-5, the J call TRBJ2-3; possibly TRBD1 or TRBD2 for D (6 bases each). With 2 bases removed from V and 4 bases from J, the gap between germline ends came to 13 bases. The CDR3 extends over 15 amino acids. CDR1 and CDR2 from the germline V gene are MNHEY and SVGAGI. The CDR3 DNA follows: TGTGCCAGCAGTTACGGAGGGGGGAGGCCAGATACGCAGTATTTT. Encoded protein: CASSYGGGRPDTQYF.

The chain carries TRBV18 and TRBJ1-3; perhaps TRBD1 as D (5 bases). Germline CDR1 and CDR2: KGHSH and LQKENI. This CDR3 comprises 16 residues. The V gene lost 3 bases and the J gene lost 0 bases, with 12 bases spanning the gap. The CDR3 sequence: CASSPGTASSGNTIYF. Written as DNA, the CDR3 is TGTGCCAGCTCACCCGGGACGGCATCCTCTGGAAACACCATATATTTT. The full variable domain, in which reference TRBV18 and TRBJ1-3 provide the parts outside the CDR3, is NAGVMQNPRHLVRRRGQEARLRCSPMKGHSHVYWYRQLPEEGLKFMVYLQKENIIDESGMPKERFSAEFPKEGPSILRIQQVVRGDSAAYFCASSPGTASSGNTIYFGEGSWLTVV.

Notes on this clonotype: A much bigger clone sits one base away, suggesting this may be a read error. This chain links TRBV30 with TRBJ2-2; D gene ambiguous. V lost 3 bases, J lost 0 bases, and 5 bases lay in between. The CDR3 length is 13 residues. The germline V gene has CDR1 GTSNPN and CDR2 SVGIG (reference sequence). In nucleotides, the CDR3 is TGTGCCTGGAGAAGGGCGAACACCGGGGAGCTGTTTTTT. It yields the protein CAWRRANTGELFF.

V and J are TRBV13 and TRBJ2-7; 9 bases are a match to TRBD1. The germline V gene encodes CDR1 PRHDT and CDR2 FYEKMQ (reference sequence). The CDR3 covers 13 residues. The J segment lost 6 bases and the V segment lost 6 bases, leaving 6 bases of the junction unmatched. The CDR3, as DNA: TGTGCCAGCAGTCATACAGGGGGCCCCGAGCAGTACTTC. Residues: CASSHTGGPEQYF.

This sequence joins TRBV28 and TRBJ1-5; TRBD1 matches 7 bases. Germline V gene lookup returns CDR1 MDHEN and CDR2 SYDVKM. The CDR3 sequence is 14 residues long. The ends lost 5 bases at V and 7 bases at J; junction bases unmatched: 8. CDR3 nucleotides: TGTGCCAGCAGTAAACAGGGGACCGTCCAGCCCCAGCATTTT. It translates to CASSKQGTVQPQHF.

This clonotype showed up just a few times. The rearrangement links TRBV21-1 to TRBJ2-5; TRBD2 is taken as the D call from the table, unchecked against the DNA. TRBV21-1 is classified as a pseudogene. CDR3 size: 17 residues. This CDR3 is CASSSLETSGGAKTQYF. Here the CDR3 DNA reads TGTGCCAGCAGCAGCCTAGAGACTAGCGGGGGGGCGAAGACCCAGTACTTC.

This clonotype was picked up a small number of times. The chain combines TRBV27 with TRBJ1-5; D uncertain. CDR1 and CDR2 (germline): MNHEY, SMNVEV (reference sequence). The CDR3 consists of 14 residues. Trimming stripped 3 bases from V and 6 bases from J, with 12 bases between. CDR3 nucleotide sequence: TGTGCCAGCAGTTTTATTGGGAACAGTCAGCCCCAGCATTTT. As protein: CASSFIGNSQPQHF.

This clonotype was counted many times. The V call is TRBV12-5, the J call TRBJ2-3; TRBD2 matches 14 bases. The CDR3 spans 19 residues. CDR1 is LGHNT and CDR2 is FRNRAP in the germline V gene. The junction had 10 bases not matched to a gene; V was cut back by 3 bases and J by 2 bases. The CDR3 DNA is TGTGCTAGTGGTTTCCTCGGACTAGCGGGAGGCATCACCACAGATACGCAGTATTTT. This codes for CASGFLGLAGGITTDTQYF.

Comments on this clonotype: At one boundary the junction diverges from the germline segment, which might be a read error. The CDR3 region is CSVRFPSSYEQYF. CDR3 DNA sequence: TGCAGTGTTAGATTTCCCAGCTCCTACGAGCAGTACTTC. The rearrangement links TRBV20-1 to TRBJ2-7; the D is unclear. Germline V gives CDR1 DFQATT, CDR2 SNEGSKA (reference sequence). CDR3 length: 13 residues.

With respect to this clonotype: Just one base apart from a much larger clone, this may be a read error. This chain connects TRBV7-2 to TRBJ2-3, with D perhaps TRBD2 (6 bases). This CDR3 has 15 amino acids. CDR1 and CDR2 from the germline V gene are SGHTA and FQGNSA. Here the CDR3 DNA reads TGTGCCGGCAGCCCCCGGGACTCAAGCACAGATACGCAGTATTTT. Amino acid sequence: CAGSPRDSSTDTQYF.

The CDR3 spells CASNPGRGFTLADQETQYF. For the CDR3, the DNA is TGTGCCAGCAACCCGGGCAGGGGATTCACACTAGCGGACCAAGAGACCCAGTACTTC. The rearrangement uses TRBV12-3 or TRBV12-4 and TRBJ2-5, with 8 bases matching TRBD2. The trim removed 7 bases at V and 0 bases at J, leaving 19 bases unmatched. This CDR3 has 19 residues.

The gene calls are TRBV7-2 and TRBJ2-1; D unresolved. CDR1 and CDR2 from the germline V gene are SGHTA and FQGNSA. The CDR3 extends over 13 amino acids. Trimming shortened V by 5 bases and J by 4 bases, and 9 bases separated the two germline ends. CDR3 in amino acids: CASSPLVYNEQFF. The CDR3 bases are TGTGCCAGCAGCCCCCTAGTTTACAATGAGCAGTTCTTC.

At least ten counts were recorded for this clonotype. V gene TRBV28 combines with J gene TRBJ2-5; D is ambiguous. The V end was cut by 6 bases, the J end by 3 bases, with 11 bases between. CDR1 is MDHEN, CDR2 SYDVKM, per germline. The CDR3 consists of 13 residues. The CDR3 nucleotides read TGTGCCAGCAGACCCCCCTTAGAAGAGACCCAGTACTTC. It translates to CASRPPLEETQYF.